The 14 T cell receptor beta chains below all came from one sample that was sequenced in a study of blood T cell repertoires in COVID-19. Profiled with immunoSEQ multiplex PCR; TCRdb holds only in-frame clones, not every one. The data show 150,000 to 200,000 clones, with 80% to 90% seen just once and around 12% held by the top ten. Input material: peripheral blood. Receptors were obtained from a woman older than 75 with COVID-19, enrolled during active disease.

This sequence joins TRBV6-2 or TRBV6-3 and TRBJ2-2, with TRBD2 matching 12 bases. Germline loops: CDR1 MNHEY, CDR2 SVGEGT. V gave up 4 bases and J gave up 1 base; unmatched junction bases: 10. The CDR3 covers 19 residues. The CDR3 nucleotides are TGTGCCAGCAGTTGGGTTGGACTAGCGGGGAGTCTGAACACCGGGGAGCTGTTTTTT. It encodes CASSWVGLAGSLNTGELFF.

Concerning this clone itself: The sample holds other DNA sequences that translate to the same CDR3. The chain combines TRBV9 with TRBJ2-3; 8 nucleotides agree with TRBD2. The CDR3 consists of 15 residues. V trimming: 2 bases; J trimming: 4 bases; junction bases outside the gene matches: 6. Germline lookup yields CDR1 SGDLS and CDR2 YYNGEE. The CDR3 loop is CASSVLAGGPDTQYF. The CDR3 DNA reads TGTGCCAGCAGCGTCCTGGCGGGGGGTCCAGATACGCAGTATTTT.

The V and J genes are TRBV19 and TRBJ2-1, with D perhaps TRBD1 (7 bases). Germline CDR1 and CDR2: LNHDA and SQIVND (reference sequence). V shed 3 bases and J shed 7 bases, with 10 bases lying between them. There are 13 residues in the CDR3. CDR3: CASSMQGGNEQFF. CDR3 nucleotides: TGTGCCAGTAGTATGCAGGGGGGTAATGAGCAGTTCTTC. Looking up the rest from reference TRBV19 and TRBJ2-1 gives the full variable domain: DGGITQSPKYLFRKEGQNVTLSCEQNLNHDAMYWYRQDPGQGLRLIYYSQIVNDFQKGDIAEGYSVSREKKESFPLTVTSAQKNPTAFYLCASSMQGGNEQFFGPGTRLTVL.

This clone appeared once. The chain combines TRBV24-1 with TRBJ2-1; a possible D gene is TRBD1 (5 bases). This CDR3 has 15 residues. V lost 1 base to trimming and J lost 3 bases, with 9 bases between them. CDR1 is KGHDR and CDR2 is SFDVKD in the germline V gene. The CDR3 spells CATSDLTGDYNEQFF. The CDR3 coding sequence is TGTGCCACCAGTGATTTAACAGGAGACTACAATGAGCAGTTCTTC.

The CDR3 DNA reads as TGTGCCAGTAGTCCTCTACTCCCGGGCTCCTACGAGCAGTACTTC. Translated, it gives CASSPLLPGSYEQYF. The chain carries TRBV19 and TRBJ2-7; D call uncertain. This CDR3 has 15 residues. Trimming took off 5 bases at V and 0 bases at J, with 14 bases between the two ends. Germline CDR1 is LNHDA and CDR2 is SQIVND (reference sequence).

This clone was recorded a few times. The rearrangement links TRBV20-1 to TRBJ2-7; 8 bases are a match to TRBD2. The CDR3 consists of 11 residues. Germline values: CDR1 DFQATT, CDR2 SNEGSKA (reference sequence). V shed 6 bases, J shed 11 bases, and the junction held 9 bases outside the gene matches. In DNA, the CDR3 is TGCAGTGCCAACTCCGGGGGGGTGGAGTACTTC. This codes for CSANSGGVEYF.

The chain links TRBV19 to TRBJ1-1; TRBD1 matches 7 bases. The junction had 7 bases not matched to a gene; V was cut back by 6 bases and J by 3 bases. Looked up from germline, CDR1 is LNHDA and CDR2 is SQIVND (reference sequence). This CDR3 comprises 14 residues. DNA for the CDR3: TGTGCCAGTAGGAGACAGGGATCGGACACTGAAGCTTTCTTT. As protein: CASRRQGSDTEAFF.

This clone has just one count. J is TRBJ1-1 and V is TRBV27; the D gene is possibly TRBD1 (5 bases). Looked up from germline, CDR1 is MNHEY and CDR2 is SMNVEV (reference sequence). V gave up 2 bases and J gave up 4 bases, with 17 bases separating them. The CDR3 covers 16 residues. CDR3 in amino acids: CASSLAYKFRGTEAFF. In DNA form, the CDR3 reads TGTGCCAGCAGTTTAGCCTACAAATTTAGGGGCACTGAAGCTTTCTTT.

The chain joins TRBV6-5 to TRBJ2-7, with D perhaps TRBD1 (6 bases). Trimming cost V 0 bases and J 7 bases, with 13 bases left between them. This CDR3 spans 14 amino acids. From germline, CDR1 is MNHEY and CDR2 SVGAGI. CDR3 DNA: TGTGCCAGCAGTTACTCGACAGGACCGGGTGAGCAGTACTTC. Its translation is CASSYSTGPGEQYF.

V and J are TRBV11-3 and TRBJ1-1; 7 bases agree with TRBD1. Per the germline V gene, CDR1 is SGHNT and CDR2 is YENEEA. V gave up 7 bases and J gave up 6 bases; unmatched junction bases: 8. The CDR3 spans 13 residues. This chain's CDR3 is CASTHRQGPEAFF. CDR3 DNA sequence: TGTGCCAGCACCCACCGACAGGGACCTGAAGCTTTCTTT.

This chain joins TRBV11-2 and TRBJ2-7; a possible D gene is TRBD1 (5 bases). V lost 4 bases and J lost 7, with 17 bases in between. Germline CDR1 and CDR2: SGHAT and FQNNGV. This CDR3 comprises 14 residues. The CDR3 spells CASSSPEVAGEQYF. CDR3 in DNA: TGTGCCAGCAGCTCCCCCGAGGTTGCAGGGGAGCAGTACTTC. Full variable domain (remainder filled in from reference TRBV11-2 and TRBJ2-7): EAGVAQSPRYKIIEKRQSVAFWCNPISGHATLYWYQQILGQGPKLLIQFQNNGVVDDSQLPKDRFSAERLKGVDSTLKIQPAKLEDSAVYLCASSSPEVAGEQYFGPGTRLTVT.

CDR3 amino acids: CASSLALTSWETQYF. Here the CDR3 DNA reads TGTGCCAGCAGCTTAGCGTTGACTAGCTGGGAGACCCAGTACTTC. The rearrangement links TRBV7-2 to TRBJ2-5, with TRBD2 identical over 7 bases. Germline CDR1 and CDR2: SGHTA and FQGNSA. Trimming at V came to 0 bases and at J to 5 bases, leaving 6 bases not matched to a gene. The CDR3 has 15 amino acids.

CDR3 residues: CASSSSLFTDTQYF. CDR3 nucleotides: TGTGCCAGCAGTTCGAGTCTTTTCACAGATACGCAGTATTTT. The V and J genes are TRBV27 and TRBJ2-3; no firm D call. CDR1 is MNHEY and CDR2 is SMNVEV in the germline V gene (reference sequence). This CDR3 is 14 amino acids long. Trimming stripped 4 bases from V and 2 bases from J, with 10 bases between.

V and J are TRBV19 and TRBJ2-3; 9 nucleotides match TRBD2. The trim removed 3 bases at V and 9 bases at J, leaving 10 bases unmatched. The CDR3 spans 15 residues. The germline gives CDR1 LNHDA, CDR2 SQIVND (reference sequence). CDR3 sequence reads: CASSISAGGADTQYF. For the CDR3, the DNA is TGTGCCAGTAGTATCTCGGCGGGGGGGGCGGACACGCAGTATTTT.